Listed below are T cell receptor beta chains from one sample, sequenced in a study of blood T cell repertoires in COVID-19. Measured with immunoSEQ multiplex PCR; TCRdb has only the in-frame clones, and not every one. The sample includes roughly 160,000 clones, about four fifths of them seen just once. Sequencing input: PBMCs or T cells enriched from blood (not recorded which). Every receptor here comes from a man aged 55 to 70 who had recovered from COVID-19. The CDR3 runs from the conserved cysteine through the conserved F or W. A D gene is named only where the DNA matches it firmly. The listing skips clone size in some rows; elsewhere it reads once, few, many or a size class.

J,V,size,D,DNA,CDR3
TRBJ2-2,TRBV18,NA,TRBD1,TGTGCCAGCTCACCAAAACGGGACAGGTCCACCGGGGAGCTGTTTTTT,CASSPKRDRSTGELFF
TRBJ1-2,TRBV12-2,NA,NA,TGTGCAAGTCGCTTAGGAAGCAGGTTATACGGCTACACCTTC,CASRLGSRLYGYTF
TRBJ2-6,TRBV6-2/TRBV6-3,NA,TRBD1,TGTGCCAGCAGTCTCTCGACAGGGAGCTCGGGAGGGGCCAACGTCCTGACTTTC,CASSLSTGSSGGANVLTF
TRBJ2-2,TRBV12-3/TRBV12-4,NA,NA,TGTGCCAGCAGTCTAGACAGCTACGGGGAGCTGTTTTTT,CASSLDSYGELFF
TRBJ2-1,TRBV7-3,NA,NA,TGTGCCAGCAGTACAGGGTATAATGAGCAGTTCTTC,CASSTGYNEQFF
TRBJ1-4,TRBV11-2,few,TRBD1,TGTGCCAGCAGTCCGACAGGGTTCGGGGCTAATGAAAAACTGTTTTTT,CASSPTGFGANEKLFF
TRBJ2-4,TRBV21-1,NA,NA,TGTGCCAGCAGCAAAGGTTATAGGCTAGCGGGAGTACCCCAAAAAAACATTCAGTACTTC,CASSKGYRLAGVPQKNIQYF
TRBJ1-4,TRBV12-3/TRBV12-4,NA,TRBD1,TGTGCCAGCAGGGCGGGGACAGCTGAAAAACTGTTTTTT,CASRAGTAEKLFF
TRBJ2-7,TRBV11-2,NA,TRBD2,TGTGCCAGCAGCTTAGTCGTAGCGGGAGGTTCGTACGAGCAGTACTTC,CASSLVVAGGSYEQYF
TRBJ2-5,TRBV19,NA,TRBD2,TGTGCCAGTAGTACTCGGACTAGCGGTGAAGAGACCCAGTACTTC,CASSTRTSGEETQYF
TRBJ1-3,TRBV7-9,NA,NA,TGTGCCAGCAGCCCCTTCGGGGACTCTGGAAACACCATATATTTT,CASSPFGDSGNTIYF
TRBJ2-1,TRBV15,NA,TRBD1,TGTGCCACCAGCCGAAGGTCGGGGGGACAGGGGGCAGGAGAGAATGAGCAGTTCTTC,CATSRRSGGQGAGENEQFF
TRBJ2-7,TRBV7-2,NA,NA,TGTGCCAGCAGCACCCCTTTGGGGGCGGTACCCTACGAGCAGTACTTC,CASSTPLGAVPYEQYF
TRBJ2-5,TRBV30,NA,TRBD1,TGTGCCTGGAGTGAAGGACAGGGCGTGGAGACCCAGTACTTC,CAWSEGQGVETQYF
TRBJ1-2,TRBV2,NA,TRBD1,TGTGCCAGCAGTGCCCGGGACAGGGATAACTATGGCTACACCTTC,CASSARDRDNYGYTF
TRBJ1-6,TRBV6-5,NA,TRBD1,TGTGCCAGCAGCACCGACAGGGTCGTTAATTCACCCCTCCACTTT,CASSTDRVVNSPLHF
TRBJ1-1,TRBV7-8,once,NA,TGTGCCAGCAGCTTGGGGAGAGAAGCTTTCTTT,CASSLGREAFF
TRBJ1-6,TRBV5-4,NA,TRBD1,TGTGCCAGCAGATGGGGACAGGGGGCAGGCTCACCCCTCCACTTT,CASRWGQGAGSPLHF
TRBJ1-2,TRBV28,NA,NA,TGTGCCAGCAGTTTAATAGGGGTCTATGGCTACACCTTC,CASSLIGVYGYTF
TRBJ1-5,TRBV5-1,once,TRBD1,TGCGCCAGCAGCTTGGGACAGGGACAGGAGCCCCAGCATTTT,CASSLGQGQEPQHF
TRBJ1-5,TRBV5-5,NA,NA,TGTGCCAGCAGCTTGGGCTCTCGGGATGAGCCCCAGCATTTT,CASSLGSRDEPQHF
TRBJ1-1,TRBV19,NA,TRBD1,TGTGCCAGTAGTATGGGACAGTGGAACACTGAAGCTTTCTTT,CASSMGQWNTEAFF
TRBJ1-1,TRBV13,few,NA,TGTGCCAGCAGCTTACGACCGGGCACTGAAGCTTTCTTT,CASSLRPGTEAFF
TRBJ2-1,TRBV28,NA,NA,TGTGCCAGCAGTTCCCCGAATGAGCAGTTCTTC,CASSSPNEQFF
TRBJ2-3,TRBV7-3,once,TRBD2,TGTGCCAGCAGCCCGACTAGCGGGATCCCGCATACGCAGTATTTT,CASSPTSGIPHTQYF
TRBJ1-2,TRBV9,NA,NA,TGTGCCAGCAGCCTGGACACGGACAGCTATGGCTACACCTTC,CASSLDTDSYGYTF
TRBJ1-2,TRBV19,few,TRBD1,TGTGCCAGTAGGCCGGGACAGGCTTATGGCTACACCTTC,CASRPGQAYGYTF
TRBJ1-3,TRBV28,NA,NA,TGTGCCAGCGGGGCGATATCGGGTGGAAACACCATATATTTT,CASGAISGGNTIYF
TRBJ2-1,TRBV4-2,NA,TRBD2,TGTGCCAGCAGCCAAGATTCACTAGCGGGGGGATGGGAGCAGTTCTTC,CASSQDSLAGGWEQFF
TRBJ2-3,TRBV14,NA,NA,TGTGCCAGCAGCGGGCAAGGTACGCAGTATTTT,CASSGQGTQYF
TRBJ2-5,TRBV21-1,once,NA,TGTGCCAGCAGCAAAGGGCCCATTCAAGAGACCCAGTACTTC,CASSKGPIQETQYF